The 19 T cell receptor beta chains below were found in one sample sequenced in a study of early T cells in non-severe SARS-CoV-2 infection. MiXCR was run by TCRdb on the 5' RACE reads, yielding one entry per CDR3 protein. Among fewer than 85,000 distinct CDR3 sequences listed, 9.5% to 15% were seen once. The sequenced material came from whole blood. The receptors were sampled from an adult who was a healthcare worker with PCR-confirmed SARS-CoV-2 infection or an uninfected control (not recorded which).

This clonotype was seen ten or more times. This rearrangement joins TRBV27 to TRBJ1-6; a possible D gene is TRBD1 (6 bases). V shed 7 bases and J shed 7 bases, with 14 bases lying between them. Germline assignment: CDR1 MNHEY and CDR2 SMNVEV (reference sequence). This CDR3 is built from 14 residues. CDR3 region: CASKIADRNSPLHF. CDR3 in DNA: TGTGCCAGCAAAATTGCCGACAGGAATTCACCCCTCCACTTT.

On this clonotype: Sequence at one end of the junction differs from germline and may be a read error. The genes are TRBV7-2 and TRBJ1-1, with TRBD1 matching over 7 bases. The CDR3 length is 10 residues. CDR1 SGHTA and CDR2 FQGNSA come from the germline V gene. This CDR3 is CASSPIQGTF. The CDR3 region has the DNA TGTGCCAGCAGCCCCATACAGGGGACTTTT.

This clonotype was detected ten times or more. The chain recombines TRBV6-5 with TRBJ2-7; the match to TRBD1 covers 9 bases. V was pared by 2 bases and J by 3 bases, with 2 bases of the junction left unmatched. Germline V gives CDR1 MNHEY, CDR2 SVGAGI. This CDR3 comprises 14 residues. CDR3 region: CASSYGTGHYEQYF. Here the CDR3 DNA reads TGTGCCAGCAGTTACGGGACAGGGCACTACGAGCAGTACTTC.

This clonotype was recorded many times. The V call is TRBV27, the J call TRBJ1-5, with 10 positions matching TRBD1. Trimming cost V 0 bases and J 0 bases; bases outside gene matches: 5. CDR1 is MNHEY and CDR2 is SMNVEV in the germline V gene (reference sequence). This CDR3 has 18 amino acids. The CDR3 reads CASSLSGTGVYSNQPQHF. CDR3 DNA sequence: TGTGCCAGCAGTTTATCTGGGACAGGGGTTTATAGCAATCAGCCCCAGCATTTT.

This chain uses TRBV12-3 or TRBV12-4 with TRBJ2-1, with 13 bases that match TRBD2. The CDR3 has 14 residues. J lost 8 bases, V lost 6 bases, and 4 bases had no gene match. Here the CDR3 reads CASRPTSGRDEQFF. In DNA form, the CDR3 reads TGTGCCAGCAGACCTACTAGCGGGAGGGATGAGCAGTTCTTC.

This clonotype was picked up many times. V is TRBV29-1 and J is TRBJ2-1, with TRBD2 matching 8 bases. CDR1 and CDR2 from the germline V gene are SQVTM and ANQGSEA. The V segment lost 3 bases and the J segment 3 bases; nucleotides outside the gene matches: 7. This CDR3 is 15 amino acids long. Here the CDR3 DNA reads TGCAGCGTTGACGGGCTAGCGGGCTTCTACAATGAGCAGTTCTTC. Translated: CSVDGLAGFYNEQFF.

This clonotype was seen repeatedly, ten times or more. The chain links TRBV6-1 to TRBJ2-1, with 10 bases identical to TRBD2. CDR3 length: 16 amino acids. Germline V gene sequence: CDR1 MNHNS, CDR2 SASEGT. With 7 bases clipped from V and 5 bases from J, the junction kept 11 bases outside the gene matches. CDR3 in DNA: TGTGCCAGCACCACCTCTCTAGCGGGGGCCGACAATGAGCAGTTCTTC. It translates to CASTTSLAGADNEQFF.

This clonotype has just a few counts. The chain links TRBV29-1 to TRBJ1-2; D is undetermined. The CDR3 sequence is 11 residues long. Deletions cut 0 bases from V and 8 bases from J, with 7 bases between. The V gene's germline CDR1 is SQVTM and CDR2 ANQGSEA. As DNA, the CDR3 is TGCAGCGTTGAAGAGGGGTCGGGCTACACCTTC. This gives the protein CSVEEGSGYTF.

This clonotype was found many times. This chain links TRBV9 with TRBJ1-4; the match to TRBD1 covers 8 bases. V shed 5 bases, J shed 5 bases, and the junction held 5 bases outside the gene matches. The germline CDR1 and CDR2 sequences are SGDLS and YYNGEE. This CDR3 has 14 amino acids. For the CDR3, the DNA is TGTGCCAGCAGTAGAGGACAGGGAAATGAAAAACTGTTTTTT. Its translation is CASSRGQGNEKLFF.

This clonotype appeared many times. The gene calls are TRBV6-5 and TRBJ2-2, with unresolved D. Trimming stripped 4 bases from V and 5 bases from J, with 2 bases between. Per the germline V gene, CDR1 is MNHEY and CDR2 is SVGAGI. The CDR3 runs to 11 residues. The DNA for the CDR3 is TGTGCCAGCAGTTCGACCGGGGAGCTGTTTTTT. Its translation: CASSSTGELFF.

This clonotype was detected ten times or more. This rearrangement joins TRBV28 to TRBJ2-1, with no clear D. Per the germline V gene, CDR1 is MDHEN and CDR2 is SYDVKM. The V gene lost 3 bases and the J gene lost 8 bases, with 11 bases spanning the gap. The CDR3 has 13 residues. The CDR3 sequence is CASSLGGRYEQFF. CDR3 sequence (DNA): TGTGCCAGCAGTTTGGGCGGACGTTATGAGCAGTTCTTC.

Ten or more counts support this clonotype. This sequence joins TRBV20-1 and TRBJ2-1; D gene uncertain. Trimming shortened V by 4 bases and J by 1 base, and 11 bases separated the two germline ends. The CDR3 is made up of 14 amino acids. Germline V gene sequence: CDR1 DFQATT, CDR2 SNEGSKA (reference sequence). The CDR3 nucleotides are TGCAGTGCTATCCTAGGGCCTTCCTACAATGAGCAGTTCTTC. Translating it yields CSAILGPSYNEQFF.

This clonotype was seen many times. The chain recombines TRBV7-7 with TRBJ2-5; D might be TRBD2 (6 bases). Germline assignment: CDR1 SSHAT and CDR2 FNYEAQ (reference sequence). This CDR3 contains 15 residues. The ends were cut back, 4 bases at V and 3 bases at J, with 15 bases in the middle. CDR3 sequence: CASSWRGLDKETQYF. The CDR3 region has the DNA TGTGCCAGCAGCTGGAGGGGCCTAGACAAAGAGACCCAGTACTTC. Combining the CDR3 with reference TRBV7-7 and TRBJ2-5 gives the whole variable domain GAGVSQSPRYKVTKRGQDVTLRCDPISSHATLYWYQQALGQGPEFLTYFNYEAQPDKSGLPSDRFSAERPEGSISTLTIQRTEQRDSAMYRCASSWRGLDKETQYFGPGTRLLVL.

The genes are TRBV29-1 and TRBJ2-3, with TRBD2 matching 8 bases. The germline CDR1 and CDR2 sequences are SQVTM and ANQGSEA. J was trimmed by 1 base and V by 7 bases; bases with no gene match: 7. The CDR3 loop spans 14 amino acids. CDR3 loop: CSGSSGIGTDTQYF. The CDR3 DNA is TGCAGCGGCAGTAGCGGGATAGGCACAGATACGCAGTATTTT.

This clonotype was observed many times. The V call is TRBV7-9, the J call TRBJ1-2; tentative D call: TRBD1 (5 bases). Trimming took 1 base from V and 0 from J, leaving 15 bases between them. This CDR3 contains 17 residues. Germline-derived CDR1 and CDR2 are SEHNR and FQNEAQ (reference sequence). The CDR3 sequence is CASSLVRDVVANYGYTF. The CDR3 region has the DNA TGTGCCAGCAGCTTAGTTCGGGACGTAGTCGCTAACTATGGCTACACCTTC.

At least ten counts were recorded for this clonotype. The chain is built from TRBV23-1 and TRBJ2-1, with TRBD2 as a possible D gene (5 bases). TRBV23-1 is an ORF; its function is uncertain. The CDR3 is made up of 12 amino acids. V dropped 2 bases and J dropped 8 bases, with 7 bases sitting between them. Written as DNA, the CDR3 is TGCGCCAGCAGTCAACAGGAGGATGAGCAGTTCTTC. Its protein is CASSQQEDEQFF.

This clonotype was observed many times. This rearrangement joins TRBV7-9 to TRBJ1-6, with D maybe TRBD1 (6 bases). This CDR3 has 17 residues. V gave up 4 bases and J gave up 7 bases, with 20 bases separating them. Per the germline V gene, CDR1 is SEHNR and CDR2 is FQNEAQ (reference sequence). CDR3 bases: TGTGCCAGCAGCTCGATCTCGGGGGCCCGTGGGAATTCACCCCTCCACTTT. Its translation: CASSSISGARGNSPLHF.

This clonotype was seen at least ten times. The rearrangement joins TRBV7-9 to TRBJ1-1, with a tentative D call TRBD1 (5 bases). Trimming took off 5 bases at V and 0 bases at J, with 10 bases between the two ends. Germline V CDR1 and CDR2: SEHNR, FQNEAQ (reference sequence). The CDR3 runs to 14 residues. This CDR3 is CASSLDSMNTEAFF. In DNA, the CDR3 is TGTGCCAGCAGCCTTGACAGCATGAACACTGAAGCTTTCTTT.

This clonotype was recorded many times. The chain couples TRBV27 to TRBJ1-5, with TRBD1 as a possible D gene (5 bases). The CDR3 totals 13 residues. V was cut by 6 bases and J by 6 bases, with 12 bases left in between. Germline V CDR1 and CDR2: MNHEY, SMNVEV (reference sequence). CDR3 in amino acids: CASRGNQGQPQHF. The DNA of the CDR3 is TGTGCCAGCAGGGGGAACCAGGGTCAGCCCCAGCATTTT.